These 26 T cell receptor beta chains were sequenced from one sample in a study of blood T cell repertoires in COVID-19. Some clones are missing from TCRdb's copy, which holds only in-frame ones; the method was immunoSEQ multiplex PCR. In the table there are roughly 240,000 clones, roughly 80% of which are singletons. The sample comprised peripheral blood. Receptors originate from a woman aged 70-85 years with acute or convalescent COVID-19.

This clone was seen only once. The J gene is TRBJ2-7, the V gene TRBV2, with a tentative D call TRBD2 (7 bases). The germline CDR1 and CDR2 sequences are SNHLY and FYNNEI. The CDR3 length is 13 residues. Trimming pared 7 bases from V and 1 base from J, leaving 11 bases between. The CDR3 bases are TGTGCCAGCACCGGGGGGCTATCCTACGAGCAGTACTTC. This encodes CASTGGLSYEQYF.

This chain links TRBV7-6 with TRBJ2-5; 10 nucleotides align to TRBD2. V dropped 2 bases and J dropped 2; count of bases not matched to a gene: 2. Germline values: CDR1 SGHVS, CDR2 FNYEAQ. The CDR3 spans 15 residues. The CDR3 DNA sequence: TGTGCCAGCAGCTTATTAGCGGGGGGACAAGAGACCCAGTACTTC. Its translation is CASSLLAGGQETQYF.

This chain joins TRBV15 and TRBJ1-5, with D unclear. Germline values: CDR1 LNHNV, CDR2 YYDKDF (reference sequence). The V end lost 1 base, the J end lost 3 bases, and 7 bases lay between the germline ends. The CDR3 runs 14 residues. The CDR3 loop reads CATSRGGVNQPQHF. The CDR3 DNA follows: TGTGCCACCAGCAGAGGGGGAGTCAATCAGCCCCAGCATTTT.

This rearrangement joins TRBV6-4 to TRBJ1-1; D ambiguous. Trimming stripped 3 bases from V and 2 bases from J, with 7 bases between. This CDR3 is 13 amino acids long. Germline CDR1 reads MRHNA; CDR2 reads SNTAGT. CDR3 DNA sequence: TGTGCCAGCAGTGAACAGTTTAACACTGAAGCTTTCTTT. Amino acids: CASSEQFNTEAFF.

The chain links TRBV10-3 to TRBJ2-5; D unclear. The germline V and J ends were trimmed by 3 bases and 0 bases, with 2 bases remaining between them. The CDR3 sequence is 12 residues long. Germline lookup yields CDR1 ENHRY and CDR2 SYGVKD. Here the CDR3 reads CAISDNQETQYF. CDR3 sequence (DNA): TGTGCCATCAGTGACAACCAAGAGACCCAGTACTTC.

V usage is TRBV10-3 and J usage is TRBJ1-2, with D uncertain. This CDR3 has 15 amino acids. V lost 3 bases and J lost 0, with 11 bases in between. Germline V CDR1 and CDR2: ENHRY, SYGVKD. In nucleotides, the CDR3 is TGTGCCATCAGTGATCCACTGCATTCTAACTATGGCTACACCTTC. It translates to CAISDPLHSNYGYTF.

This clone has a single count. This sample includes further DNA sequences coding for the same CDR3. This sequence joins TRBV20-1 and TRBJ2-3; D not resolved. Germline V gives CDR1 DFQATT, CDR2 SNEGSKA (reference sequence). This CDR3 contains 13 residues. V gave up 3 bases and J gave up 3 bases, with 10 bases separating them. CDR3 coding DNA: TGCAGTGCTAGTCTGTTAGTTACAGATACGCAGTATTTT. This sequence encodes CSASLLVTDTQYF.

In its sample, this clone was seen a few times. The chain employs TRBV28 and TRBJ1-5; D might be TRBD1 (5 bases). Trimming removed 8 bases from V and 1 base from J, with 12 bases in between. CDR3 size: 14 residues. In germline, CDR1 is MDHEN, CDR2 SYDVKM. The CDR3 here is CASLQGGSNQPQHF. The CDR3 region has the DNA TGTGCCAGCCTTCAGGGAGGGAGCAATCAGCCCCAGCATTTT.

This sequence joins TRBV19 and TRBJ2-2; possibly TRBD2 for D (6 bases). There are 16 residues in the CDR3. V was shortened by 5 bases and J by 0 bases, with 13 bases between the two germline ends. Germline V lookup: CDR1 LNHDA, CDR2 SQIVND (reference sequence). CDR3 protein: CASSLWRGPNTGELFF. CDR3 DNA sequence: TGTGCCAGTAGTCTCTGGAGGGGCCCGAACACCGGGGAGCTGTTTTTT.

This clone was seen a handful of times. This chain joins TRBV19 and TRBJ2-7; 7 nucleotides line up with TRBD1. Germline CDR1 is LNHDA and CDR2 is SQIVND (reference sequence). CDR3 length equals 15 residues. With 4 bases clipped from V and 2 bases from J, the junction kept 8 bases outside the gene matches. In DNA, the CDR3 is TGTGCCAGTAGTACCGCCGGGACAGACCCCTACGAGCAGTACTTC. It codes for CASSTAGTDPYEQYF.

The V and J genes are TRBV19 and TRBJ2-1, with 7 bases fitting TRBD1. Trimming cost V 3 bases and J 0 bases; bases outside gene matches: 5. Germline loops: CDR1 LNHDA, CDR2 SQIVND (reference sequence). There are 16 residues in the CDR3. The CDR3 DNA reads TGTGCCAGTAGTATCCGGGGACAGCGCTCCTACAATGAGCAGTTCTTC. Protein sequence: CASSIRGQRSYNEQFF.

The CDR3 nucleotides are TGCGCCAGCAGCTTTCGTGGGACAGTAGGGGAAAAACTGTTTTTT. It is translated as CASSFRGTVGEKLFF. The chain combines TRBV5-1 with TRBJ1-4; the match to TRBD1 covers 7 bases. The V and J ends lost 2 bases and 8 bases, in that order; junction bases with no gene match: 9. CDR3 length equals 15 residues. From germline, CDR1 is SGHRS and CDR2 YFSETQ. Full variable domain (missing parts from reference TRBV5-1 and TRBJ1-4): KAGVTQTPRYLIKTRGQQVTLSCSPISGHRSVSWYQQTPGQGLQFLFEYFSETQRNKGNFPGRFSGRQFSNSRSEMNVSTLELGDSALYLCASSFRGTVGEKLFFGSGTQLSVL.

DNA for the CDR3: TGTGCCAGCAGCCAAGTGGACAGTCTTAACTATGGCTACACCTTC. Residues: CASSQVDSLNYGYTF. V usage is TRBV6-2 or TRBV6-3 and J usage is TRBJ1-2, with D possibly being TRBD1 (6 bases). V dropped 6 bases and J dropped 1 base, with 15 bases sitting between them. Germline V CDR1 and CDR2: MNHEY, SVGEGT. This CDR3 contains 15 residues.

CDR3 protein: CASSYSGTRIGNEQFF. CDR3 sequence (DNA): TGTGCCAGCAGTTACTCAGGGACTAGGATTGGCAATGAGCAGTTCTTC. The genes are TRBV6-5 and TRBJ2-1, with 8 bases that match TRBD2. The V segment lost 0 bases and the J segment 6 bases; nucleotides outside the gene matches: 7. Germline loops: CDR1 MNHEY, CDR2 SVGAGI. The CDR3 runs to 16 residues.

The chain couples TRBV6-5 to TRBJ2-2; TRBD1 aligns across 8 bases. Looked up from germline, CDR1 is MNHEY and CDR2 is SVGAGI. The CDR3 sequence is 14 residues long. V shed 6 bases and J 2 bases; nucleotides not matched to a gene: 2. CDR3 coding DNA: TGTGCCAGCAGACAGGGGGTTAACACCGGGGAGCTGTTTTTT. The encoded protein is CASRQGVNTGELFF.

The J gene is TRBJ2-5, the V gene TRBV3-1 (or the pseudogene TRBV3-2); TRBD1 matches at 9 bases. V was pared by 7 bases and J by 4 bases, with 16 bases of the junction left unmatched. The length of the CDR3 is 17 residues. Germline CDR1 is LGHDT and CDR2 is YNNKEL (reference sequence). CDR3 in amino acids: CASTPEIQGAPRETQYF. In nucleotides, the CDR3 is TGTGCCAGCACCCCGGAGATACAGGGGGCGCCCCGAGAGACCCAGTACTTC.

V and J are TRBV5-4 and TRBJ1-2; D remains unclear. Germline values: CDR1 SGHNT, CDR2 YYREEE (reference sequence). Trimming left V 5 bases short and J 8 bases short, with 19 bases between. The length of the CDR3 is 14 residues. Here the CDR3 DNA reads TGTGCCAGCAGACCAACCCACGGAGACGGAGGCTACACCTTC. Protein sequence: CASRPTHGDGGYTF.

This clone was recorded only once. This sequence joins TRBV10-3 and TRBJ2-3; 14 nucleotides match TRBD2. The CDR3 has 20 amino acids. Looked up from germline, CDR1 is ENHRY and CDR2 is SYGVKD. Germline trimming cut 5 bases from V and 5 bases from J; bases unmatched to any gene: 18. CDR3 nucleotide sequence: TGTGCCATCAGTAACGGACTAGCGGGGGGCACCAAAAAAGATAAAGATACGCAGTATTTT. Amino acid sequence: CAISNGLAGGTKKDKDTQYF.

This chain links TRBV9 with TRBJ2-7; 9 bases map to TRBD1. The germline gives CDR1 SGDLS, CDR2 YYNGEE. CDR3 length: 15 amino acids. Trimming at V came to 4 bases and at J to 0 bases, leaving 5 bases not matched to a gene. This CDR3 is CASSPGQGLSYEQYF. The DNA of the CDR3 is TGTGCCAGCAGCCCCGGACAGGGGCTCTCCTACGAGCAGTACTTC.

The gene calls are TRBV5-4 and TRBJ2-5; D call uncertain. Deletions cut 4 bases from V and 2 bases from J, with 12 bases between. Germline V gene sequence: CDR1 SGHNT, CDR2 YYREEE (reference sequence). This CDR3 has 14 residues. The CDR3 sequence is CASSPDTQQETQYF. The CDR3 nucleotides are TGTGCCAGCAGCCCTGACACTCAACAAGAGACCCAGTACTTC.

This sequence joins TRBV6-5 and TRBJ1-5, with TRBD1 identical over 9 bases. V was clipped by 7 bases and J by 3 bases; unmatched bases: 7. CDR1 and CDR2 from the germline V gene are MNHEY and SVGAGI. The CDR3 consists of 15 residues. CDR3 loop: CASILTGGVNQPQHF. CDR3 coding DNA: TGTGCCAGCATTCTGACAGGGGGTGTCAATCAGCCCCAGCATTTT.

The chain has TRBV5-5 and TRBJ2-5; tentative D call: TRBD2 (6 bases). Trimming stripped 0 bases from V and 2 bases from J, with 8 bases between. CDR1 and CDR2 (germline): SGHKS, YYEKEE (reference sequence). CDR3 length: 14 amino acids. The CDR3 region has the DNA TGTGCCAGCAGCTTGGGGGGACTTCAAGAGACCCAGTACTTC. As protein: CASSLGGLQETQYF.

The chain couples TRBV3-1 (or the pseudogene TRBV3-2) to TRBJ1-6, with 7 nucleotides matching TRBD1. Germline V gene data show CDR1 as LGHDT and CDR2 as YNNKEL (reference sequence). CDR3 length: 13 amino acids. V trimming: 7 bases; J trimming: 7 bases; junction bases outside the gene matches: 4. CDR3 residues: CASINRGNSPLHF. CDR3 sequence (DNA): TGTGCCAGCATAAACAGGGGAAATTCACCCCTCCACTTT.

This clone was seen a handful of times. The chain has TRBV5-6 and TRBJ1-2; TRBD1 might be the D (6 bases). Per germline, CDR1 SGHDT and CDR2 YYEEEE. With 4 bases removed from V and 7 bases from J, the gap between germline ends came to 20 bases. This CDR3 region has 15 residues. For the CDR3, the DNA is TGTGCCAGCAGCCTTAGCTTAGGGGGACCGGGTGGCTACACCTTC. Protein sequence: CASSLSLGGPGGYTF.

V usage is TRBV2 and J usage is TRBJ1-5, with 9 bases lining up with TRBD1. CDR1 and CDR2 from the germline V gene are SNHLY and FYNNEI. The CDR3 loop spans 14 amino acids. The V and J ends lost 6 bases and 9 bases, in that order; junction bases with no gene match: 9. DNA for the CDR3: TGTGCCAGCAGGGGGGACAGGGTTTCGCGGCCCCAGCATTTT. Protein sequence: CASRGDRVSRPQHF.

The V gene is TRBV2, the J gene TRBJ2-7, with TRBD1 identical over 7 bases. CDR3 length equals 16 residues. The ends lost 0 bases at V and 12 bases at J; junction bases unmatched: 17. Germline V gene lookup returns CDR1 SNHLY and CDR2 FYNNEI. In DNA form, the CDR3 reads TGTGCCAGCAGTGAAGCGAGCTTGGGACAGACATCCAGGCGGTACTTC. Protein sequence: CASSEASLGQTSRRYF.